This entry lists 25 T cell receptor beta chains sequenced from one sample in a study of blood T cells in healthy people across ages. A sample-barcoded 5' primer and a J-beta primer mix were used in a second PCR of roughly 6 to 12 cycles. TCRdb processed the 5' RACE reads anew with MiXCR; each CDR3 protein has one entry. The repertoire holds about 1.5 million distinct CDR3 sequences, with about 42% as singletons. Sequencing input: blood. The source is a woman in her late teens or twenties in good health.

This clonotype came up a few times. As DNA, the CDR3 is TGTGCCAGCAGCCAGCGGGGTCGCACAGATACGCAGTATTTT. It codes for CASSQRGRTDTQYF. This sequence joins TRBV7-2 and TRBJ2-3; 7 bases are shared with TRBD2. The length of the CDR3 is 14 residues. J gave up 1 base and V 5 bases, and 3 bases lay outside the gene matches. CDR1 and CDR2 from the germline V gene are SGHTA and FQGNSA.

This clonotype has a handful of counts. V and J are TRBV4-3 and TRBJ2-1; tentative D call: TRBD2 (6 bases). This CDR3 contains 15 residues. Per the germline V gene, CDR1 is LGHNA and CDR2 is YSLEER. The V gene lost 4 bases and the J gene lost 3 bases, with 13 bases spanning the gap. The CDR3 here is CASSRISGDYNEQFF. In DNA form, the CDR3 reads TGCGCCAGCAGCCGCATTAGCGGAGACTACAATGAGCAGTTCTTC.

The chain is built from TRBV6-2 or TRBV6-3 and TRBJ1-2, with unresolved D. With 7 bases removed from V and 4 bases from J, the gap between germline ends came to 10 bases. CDR1 MNHEY and CDR2 SVGEGT come from the germline V gene. This CDR3 comprises 12 residues. CDR3 DNA sequence: TGTGCCAGCACCAGAGACATCTATGGCTACACCTTC. It specifies CASTRDIYGYTF.

The V and J genes are TRBV7-2 and TRBJ2-1; D gene uncertain. CDR1 is SGHTA and CDR2 is FQGNSA in the germline V gene. The length of the CDR3 is 12 residues. With 1 base removed from V and 10 bases from J, the gap between germline ends came to 8 bases. The CDR3 sequence is CASSLGSREQFF. The CDR3 DNA follows: TGTGCCAGCAGCTTAGGGTCTCGAGAGCAGTTCTTC.

The CDR3 coding sequence is TGTGCCTGGCGGGACCGCCTAAATGAAAAACTGTTTTTT. This gives the protein CAWRDRLNEKLFF. The rearrangement links TRBV30 to TRBJ1-4; possibly TRBD1 for D (5 bases). This CDR3 is 13 amino acids long. CDR1 is GTSNPN, CDR2 SVGIG, per germline (reference sequence). Trimming shortened V by 5 bases and J by 5 bases, and 12 bases separated the two germline ends.

This sequence joins TRBV20-1 and TRBJ2-7; 10 bases fit TRBD2. J lost 0 bases, V lost 6 bases, and 5 bases had no gene match. This CDR3 is 14 amino acids long. CDR1 is DFQATT and CDR2 is SNEGSKA in the germline V gene (reference sequence). CDR3 sequence (DNA): TGCAGTGCAGATAGCGGGGGGTACTCCTACGAGCAGTACTTC. It encodes CSADSGGYSYEQYF.

The V gene is TRBV7-2, the J gene TRBJ2-2; D unresolved. Trimming shortened V by 3 bases and J by 8 bases, and 7 bases separated the two germline ends. The CDR3 length is 12 residues. Germline CDR1 reads SGHTA; CDR2 reads FQGNSA. CDR3 coding DNA: TGTGCCAGCAGCTTCCTAGAGGGGGAGCTGTTTTTT. Its protein is CASSFLEGELFF.

The J gene is TRBJ2-7, the V gene TRBV7-2; 10 bases line up with TRBD2. Per germline, CDR1 SGHTA and CDR2 FQGNSA. V was clipped by 5 bases and J by 0 bases; unmatched bases: 10. The CDR3 contains 17 residues. CDR3 in amino acids: CASSPQITSGVSYEQYF. Here the CDR3 DNA reads TGTGCCAGCAGCCCCCAAATAACTAGCGGGGTCTCCTACGAGCAGTACTTC.

This clonotype was found a few times. The gene calls are TRBV7-9 and TRBJ2-1; TRBD1 aligns across 8 bases. The germline V gene encodes CDR1 SEHNR and CDR2 FQNEAQ (reference sequence). The CDR3 has 18 amino acids. V shed 4 bases and J 7 bases; nucleotides not matched to a gene: 18. CDR3 coding DNA: TGTGCCAGCAGCTCGACAGGGGAACTTTGGCAGACTCCTAATGAGCAGTTCTTC. The encoded protein is CASSSTGELWQTPNEQFF.

CDR3 loop: CSASPPTSATDTQYF. CDR3 DNA: TGCAGTGCTAGCCCCCCGACTAGCGCCACAGATACGCAGTATTTT. The V and J genes are TRBV20-1 and TRBJ2-3; 8 bases map to TRBD2. The CDR3 runs to 15 residues. The V gene's germline CDR1 is DFQATT and CDR2 SNEGSKA (reference sequence). With V trimmed by 3 bases and J by 2 bases, 7 bases remained unmatched.

The chain carries TRBV18 and TRBJ2-7, with a weak D call TRBD1 (6 bases). Germline V gene sequence: CDR1 KGHSH, CDR2 LQKENI. With 1 base removed from V and 3 bases from J, the gap between germline ends came to 16 bases. The CDR3 has 16 amino acids. The CDR3 nucleotides read TGTGCCAGCTCACCACTTGGCAGGGGAGTAGACTACGAGCAGTACTTC. It codes for CASSPLGRGVDYEQYF.

This clonotype was detected ten times or more. The chain links TRBV4-2 to TRBJ2-7; D remains unclear. The CDR3 is made up of 14 amino acids. Germline CDR1 is LGHNA and CDR2 is YNFKEQ. Between the trimmed V and J ends, which lost 0 bases and 3 bases, there was a span of 9 bases. CDR3 region: CASSQDMVGYEQYF. The CDR3, as DNA: TGTGCCAGCAGCCAAGATATGGTGGGCTACGAGCAGTACTTC.

The chain uses TRBV30 and TRBJ2-5; D gene unclear. Germline CDR1 is GTSNPN and CDR2 is SVGIG (reference sequence). Trimming removed 1 base from V and 5 bases from J, with 8 bases in between. The CDR3 consists of 12 residues. CDR3 DNA sequence: TGTGCCTGGAGTGGCGGACGGGAGACCCAGTACTTC. Translated, it gives CAWSGGRETQYF.

This clonotype turned up a few times. The chain combines TRBV2 with TRBJ1-5; D is possibly TRBD1 (6 bases). Germline CDR1 SNHLY, CDR2 FYNNEI. The CDR3 has 14 amino acids. Trimming took off 4 bases at V and 6 bases at J, with 13 bases between the two ends. CDR3 DNA: TGTGCCAGCAGTGGGACAGATCGGCGTCAGCCCCAGCATTTT. The encoded protein is CASSGTDRRQPQHF.

The genes are TRBV11-1 and TRBJ2-1; TRBD2 matches 12 bases. Per the germline V gene, CDR1 is SGHAT and CDR2 is FQDESV (reference sequence). This CDR3 is built from 17 residues. The J segment lost 6 bases and the V segment lost 6 bases, leaving 12 bases of the junction unmatched. CDR3 sequence reads: CASSLSSGLAGLNEQFF. The CDR3 nucleotides read TGTGCCAGCAGTTTATCCTCCGGACTAGCGGGACTCAATGAGCAGTTCTTC. Full variable domain (missing parts from reference TRBV11-1 and TRBJ2-1): EAEVAQSPRYKITEKSQAVAFWCDPISGHATLYWYRQILGQGPELLVQFQDESVVDDSQLPKDRFSAERLKGVDSTLKIQPAELGDSAMYLCASSLSSGLAGLNEQFFGPGTRLTVL.

The J gene is TRBJ2-2, the V gene TRBV5-5; 10 bases are shared with TRBD2. The CDR3 runs to 16 residues. The germline CDR1 and CDR2 sequences are SGHKS and YYEKEE (reference sequence). V lost 6 bases, J lost 7 bases, and 12 bases stayed unmatched. The CDR3 DNA follows: TGTGCCAGCACCAAAGCGGGGGGGCGATACCACGGGGAGCTGTTTTTT. Translated, it gives CASTKAGGRYHGELFF.

The chain combines TRBV16 with TRBJ2-5; D remains unclear. V was pared by 0 bases and J by 5 bases, with 13 bases between. The CDR3 is made up of 15 amino acids. Germline loops: CDR1 KGHSY, CDR2 FQNENV. CDR3 residues: CASSQSGHGGETQYF. In nucleotides, the CDR3 is TGTGCCAGCAGCCAATCAGGTCACGGTGGGGAGACCCAGTACTTC.

The J gene is TRBJ2-7, the V gene TRBV7-2; D might be TRBD1 (6 bases). Between the trimmed V and J ends, which lost 4 bases and 3 bases, there was a span of 13 bases. This CDR3 has 14 amino acids. Looked up from germline, CDR1 is SGHTA and CDR2 is FQGNSA. The CDR3 loop is CASSSSRGNYEQYF. The DNA of the CDR3 is TGTGCCAGCAGCTCTTCCAGGGGAAACTACGAGCAGTACTTC.

The chain has TRBV5-1 and TRBJ1-1; TRBD1 matches at 11 bases. Germline values: CDR1 SGHRS, CDR2 YFSETQ. Trimming removed 3 bases from V and 7 bases from J; junction bases left unmatched: 5. The CDR3 loop spans 14 amino acids. The CDR3 reads CASSSGGTGGEAFF. The CDR3, as DNA: TGCGCCAGCAGCTCGGGGGGGACAGGGGGTGAAGCTTTCTTT.

The genes are TRBV4-1 and TRBJ2-7; the D is unclear. V shed 5 bases and J shed 3 bases, with 14 bases lying between them. The CDR3 consists of 14 residues. The germline gives CDR1 MGHRA, CDR2 YSYEKL. DNA of the CDR3: TGCGCCAGCAGCTTTAGGGTGGTGGACTACGAGCAGTACTTC. It codes for CASSFRVVDYEQYF.

CDR3 bases: TGTGCCAGCAGTGACGTCGGGGGAGCGGCCTACGAGCAGTACTTC. Translating it yields CASSDVGGAAYEQYF. This chain connects TRBV6-1 to TRBJ2-7, with D possibly being TRBD2 (6 bases). The CDR3 contains 15 residues. The V gene lost 3 bases and the J gene lost 2 bases, with 14 bases spanning the gap. CDR1 is MNHNS, CDR2 SASEGT, per germline.

The V and J genes are TRBV10-3 and TRBJ1-1; tentatively, D is TRBD1 (6 bases). Germline assignment: CDR1 ENHRY and CDR2 SYGVKD. The length of the CDR3 is 16 residues. V shed 0 bases and J shed 3 bases, with 14 bases lying between them. CDR3 nucleotides: TGTGCCATCAGTGAGTCCTTTTGGAGGGGGGACACTGAAGCTTTCTTT. Amino acids: CAISESFWRGDTEAFF.

The genes are TRBV27 and TRBJ2-5; 8 bases agree with TRBD1. V was clipped by 6 bases and J by 11 bases; unmatched bases: 14. The CDR3 totals 14 residues. Germline CDR1 is MNHEY and CDR2 is SMNVEV (reference sequence). The CDR3 DNA sequence: TGTGCCAGCAGGGTGACAGGGGTCTACAATGAGCAGTACTTC. This encodes CASRVTGVYNEQYF.

In its sample, this clonotype was seen a few times. The V call is TRBV7-9, the J call TRBJ2-6; D is undetermined. There are 16 residues in the CDR3. V lost 1 base and J lost 0, with 7 bases in between. Germline values: CDR1 SEHNR, CDR2 FQNEAQ (reference sequence). DNA of the CDR3: TGTGCCAGCAGCTTAGTGGGGAACTCTGGGGCCAACGTCCTGACTTTC. Protein sequence: CASSLVGNSGANVLTF.

The chain uses TRBV7-2 and TRBJ2-5; 7 bases agree with TRBD2. This CDR3 region has 16 residues. Trimming took 0 bases from V and 4 from J; bases not matched to a gene: 8. Germline loops: CDR1 SGHTA, CDR2 FQGNSA. The CDR3 is CASSLAVGGPPETQYF. The CDR3 region has the DNA TGTGCCAGCAGCTTAGCGGTGGGAGGGCCTCCAGAGACCCAGTACTTC. The full variable domain, completed using reference TRBV7-2 and TRBJ2-5, is GAGVSQSPSNKVTEKGKDVELRCDPISGHTALYWYRQSLGQGLEFLIYFQGNSAPDKSGLPSDRFSAERTGGSVSTLTIQRTQQEDSAVYLCASSLAVGGPPETQYFGPGTRLLVL.